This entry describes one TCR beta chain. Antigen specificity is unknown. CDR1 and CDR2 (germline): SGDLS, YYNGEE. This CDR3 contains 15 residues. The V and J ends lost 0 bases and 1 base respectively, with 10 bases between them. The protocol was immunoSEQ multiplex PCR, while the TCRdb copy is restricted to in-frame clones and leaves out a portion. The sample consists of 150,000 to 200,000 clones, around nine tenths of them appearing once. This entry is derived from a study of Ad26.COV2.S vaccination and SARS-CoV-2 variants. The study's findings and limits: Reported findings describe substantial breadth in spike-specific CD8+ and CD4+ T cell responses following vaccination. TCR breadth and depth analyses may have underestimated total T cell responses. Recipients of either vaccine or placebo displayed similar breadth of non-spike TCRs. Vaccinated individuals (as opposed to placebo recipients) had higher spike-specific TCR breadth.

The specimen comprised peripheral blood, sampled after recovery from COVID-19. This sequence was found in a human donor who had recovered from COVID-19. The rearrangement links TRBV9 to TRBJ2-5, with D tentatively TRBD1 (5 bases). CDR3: CASSVVAGLQETQYF. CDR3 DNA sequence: TGTGCCAGCAGCGTAGTAGCAGGGCTCCAAGAGACCCAGTACTTC.